The present T cell receptor beta chain was sequenced within a study of blood T cell repertoires in COVID-19. The CDR3 has 14 amino acids. Germline CDR1 is MGHRA and CDR2 is YSYEKL. V was pared by 7 bases and J by 0 bases, with 12 bases between. Assay used: immunoSEQ multiplex PCR; TCRdb lists only in-frame clones, some missing. The sample comprises about 300,000 clones, just under 90% of which are singletons, and roughly 5.9% rests with the top ten. The clonotype was recovered from a woman aged 45-59 years with COVID-19, enrolled during active disease. V gene TRBV4-1 combines with J gene TRBJ1-1, with D possibly being TRBD1 (6 bases). Source material: peripheral blood. CDR3 nucleotides: TGCGCCAGCACTTACAGGGTAATGAACACTGAAGCTTTCTTT. Amino acids: CASTYRVMNTEAFF.